One sample yielded the 21 T cell receptor beta chains listed below, sequenced in a study of T-cell reconstitution after alpha-beta-depleted transplantation in children. It was with unique molecular identifiers that the TCRbeta library was prepared. MiXCR, run by TCRdb on the PCR reads, gives a single entry per CDR3 protein. The data contain roughly 200,000 distinct CDR3 sequences, approximately 8.4% of them singletons. Sequences were derived from PBMCs, mostly from graft donor cells, sampled 360 days after TCRalphabeta/CD19-depleted stem cell transplant. The receptors shown here come from a male patient between 2 and 10 years old who had a stem cell transplant for acute myeloid leukemia, so the T cells may come from the graft donor.

This clonotype was detected a few times. The J gene is TRBJ1-5, the V gene TRBV5-1; 10 bases are a match to TRBD1. In germline, CDR1 is SGHRS, CDR2 YFSETQ. V gave up 4 bases and J gave up 6 bases; unmatched junction bases: 4. This CDR3 has 14 amino acids. The CDR3 coding sequence is TGCGCCAGCAGCCTAGGGGACAGGGGTCAGCCCCAGCATTTT. Its protein is CASSLGDRGQPQHF. The full variable domain, its missing parts supplied by reference TRBV5-1 and TRBJ1-5, is KAGVTQTPRYLIKTRGQQVTLSCSPISGHRSVSWYQQTPGQGLQFLFEYFSETQRNKGNFPGRFSGRQFSNSRSEMNVSTLELGDSALYLCASSLGDRGQPQHFGDGTRLSIL.

The table lists this clonotype with many counts. The chain recombines TRBV7-9 with TRBJ2-1, with D hard to call. The CDR3 contains 13 residues. Germline assignment: CDR1 SEHNR and CDR2 FQNEAQ (reference sequence). V lost 4 bases to trimming and J lost 7 bases, with 11 bases between them. The CDR3 region is CASSSSSWNEQFF. DNA for the CDR3: TGTGCCAGCAGCTCCTCTAGTTGGAATGAGCAGTTCTTC.

At least ten counts were recorded for this clonotype. The J gene is TRBJ2-2, the V gene TRBV5-5, with 7 nucleotides matching TRBD1. J gave up 1 base and V 4 bases, and 13 bases lay outside the gene matches. CDR1 SGHKS and CDR2 YYEKEE come from the germline V gene (reference sequence). This CDR3 has 18 amino acids. CDR3 in amino acids: CASSPLSGQRLNTGELFF. CDR3 coding DNA: TGTGCCAGCAGCCCCCTTTCGGGACAGAGATTGAACACCGGGGAGCTGTTTTTT.

This clonotype occurred a few times. The chain joins TRBV11-2 to TRBJ2-5; D could derive from TRBD1 or TRBD2 (5 bases each). Trimming took 6 bases from V and 7 from J, leaving 21 bases between them. The CDR3 length is 15 residues. The germline V gene has CDR1 SGHAT and CDR2 FQNNGV. The chain's CDR3 is CASSSRDGIYGTQYF. Here the CDR3 DNA reads TGTGCCAGCAGTTCCCGGGACGGGATATATGGGACCCAGTACTTC.

This clonotype appeared a single time. The genes are TRBV20-1 and TRBJ2-7; D is possibly TRBD1 or TRBD2 (6 bases each). This CDR3 has 14 residues. The germline gives CDR1 DFQATT, CDR2 SNEGSKA (reference sequence). V lost 2 bases, J lost 4 bases, and 15 bases lay in between. CDR3 sequence: CSARSRGTSYEQYF. The CDR3 region has the DNA TGCAGTGCTAGATCCCGCGGGACATCTTACGAGCAGTACTTC.

J is TRBJ2-3 and V is TRBV29-1, with a possible D match to TRBD2 (5 bases). Trimming removed 1 base from V and 4 bases from J, with 9 bases in between. Per germline, CDR1 SQVTM and CDR2 ANQGSEA. CDR3 length equals 13 residues. The CDR3: CSVEGASPDTQYF. DNA for the CDR3: TGCAGCGTTGAAGGGGCTAGCCCAGATACGCAGTATTTT.

About this clonotype itself: It may be a read error: a sequence one base away is much more abundant. This chain connects TRBV7-2 to TRBJ2-1; the D is unclear. Deletions cut 3 bases from V and 7 bases from J, with 7 bases between. CDR1 is SGHTA and CDR2 is FQGNSA in the germline V gene. The CDR3 has 12 amino acids. CDR3 amino acids: CASSFVGNEQFF. The CDR3 DNA sequence: TGTGCCAGCAGCTTCGTGGGGAATGAGCAGTTCTTC.

This clonotype was counted many times. CDR3 sequence reads: CASGGASYEKLFF. The CDR3 DNA reads TGTGCCAGCGGGGGGGCCTCCTATGAAAAACTGTTTTTT. The genes are TRBV10-3 and TRBJ1-4; the D gene is possibly TRBD1 (6 bases). The CDR3 consists of 13 residues. Germline V gives CDR1 ENHRY, CDR2 SYGVKD. V lost 10 bases and J 6 bases, leaving 15 bases between the germline ends.

Many counts were recorded for this clonotype. This chain links TRBV20-1 with TRBJ2-2, with D perhaps assigned TRBD1 or TRBD2 (5 bases each). This CDR3 has 18 residues. V dropped 3 bases and J dropped 1 base, with 21 bases sitting between them. CDR1 is DFQATT and CDR2 is SNEGSKA in the germline V gene (reference sequence). Written as DNA, the CDR3 is TGCAGTGCTAGGGCGAACCTTCCCGGGACCATGAACACCGGGGAGCTGTTTTTT. It codes for CSARANLPGTMNTGELFF.

This clonotype showed up just a few times. The genes are TRBV7-3 and TRBJ2-7; 7 bases line up with TRBD1. Germline CDR1 reads SGHTA; CDR2 reads FQGTGA. With 3 bases clipped from V and 5 bases from J, the junction kept 4 bases outside the gene matches. The CDR3 runs to 13 residues. The CDR3 loop reads CASSLTDRDEQYV. Written as DNA, the CDR3 is TGTGCCAGCAGCTTGACAGACAGGGACGAGCAGTACGTC.

Regarding this clonotype: A much larger clone lies a single base off, so this may be a read error. This chain uses TRBV12-3 or TRBV12-4 with TRBJ2-7; unclear D gene. CDR3 length equals 15 residues. CDR3 residues: CASSGEGGNYYERYF. CDR3 nucleotide sequence: TGTGCCAGCAGCGGAGAAGGTGGGAATTACTACGAGCGGTACTTC.

This clonotype appeared a few times. The chain has TRBV20-1 and TRBJ2-1; no definite D call. The CDR3 spans 13 residues. Trimming cost V 0 bases and J 5 bases, with 8 bases left between them. Germline CDR1 and CDR2: DFQATT and SNEGSKA (reference sequence). CDR3 protein: CSARDDHHNEQFF. In nucleotides, the CDR3 is TGCAGTGCTAGAGATGACCACCACAATGAGCAGTTCTTC.

The gene calls are TRBV7-2 and TRBJ1-5; D is uncertain. Germline CDR1 reads SGHTA; CDR2 reads FQGNSA. Trimming stripped 5 bases from V and 1 base from J, with 9 bases between. The CDR3 runs to 14 residues. CDR3 loop: CASSPNGSNQPQHF. CDR3 bases: TGTGCCAGCAGCCCTAATGGGAGCAATCAGCCCCAGCATTTT.

The rearrangement uses TRBV5-1 and TRBJ1-1; 7 nucleotides match TRBD1. The germline V gene has CDR1 SGHRS and CDR2 YFSETQ. V shed 3 bases, J shed 0 bases, and the junction held 11 bases outside the gene matches. CDR3 length: 17 residues. In DNA, the CDR3 is TGCGCCAGCAGCTCAGGACAGGTGACAGGTTTGAACACTGAAGCTTTCTTT. Translating gives CASSSGQVTGLNTEAFF.

The genes are TRBV10-3 and TRBJ2-7, with 9 positions matching TRBD2. The CDR3 has 16 amino acids. Germline V gene lookup returns CDR1 ENHRY and CDR2 SYGVKD. Germline trimming cut 2 bases from V and 2 bases from J; bases unmatched to any gene: 7. For the CDR3, the DNA is TGTGCCATCAGTGAGAGGGGGGCTAGCGGGGCCTACGAGCAGTACGTC. This translates into CAISERGASGAYEQYV.

As regards this clonotype: A much larger clone lies one base from this, so it may be a read error. V is TRBV20-1 and J is TRBJ2-7; 8 bases fit TRBD2. J lost 9 bases, V lost 5 bases, and 9 bases had no gene match. Looked up from germline, CDR1 is DFQATT and CDR2 is SNEGSKA (reference sequence). This CDR3 is built from 12 residues. The CDR3 sequence is CSAPGRVGGQYF. The CDR3 DNA follows: TGCAGTGCTCCCGGGAGGGTAGGGGGGCAGTACTTC.

This clonotype was found a few times. V gene TRBV7-8 combines with J gene TRBJ2-3, with 11 bases identical to TRBD2. Germline values: CDR1 SGHVS, CDR2 FQNEAQ. V lost 5 bases, J lost 4 bases, and 5 bases stayed unmatched. The CDR3 has 15 amino acids. Here the CDR3 reads CASSRGLAVSDTQYF. In DNA, the CDR3 is TGTGCCAGCAGCCGGGGACTAGCGGTGTCAGATACGCAGTATTTT. Variable domain in full (rest from reference TRBV7-8 and TRBJ2-3): GAGVSQSPRYKVAKRGQDVALRCDPISGHVSLFWYQQALGQGPEFLTYFQNEAQLDKSGLPSDRFFAERPEGSVSTLKIQRTQQEDSAVYLCASSRGLAVSDTQYFGPGTRLTVL.

The rearrangement uses TRBV7-2 and TRBJ2-1, with 10 bases matching TRBD2. This CDR3 is 16 amino acids long. J lost 7 bases, V lost 3 bases, and 9 bases had no gene match. Germline values: CDR1 SGHTA, CDR2 FQGNSA. The CDR3 DNA reads TGTGCCAGCAGCTTGGAAGCGGGAGGGCCGAAAAATGAGCAGTTCTTC. Protein: CASSLEAGGPKNEQFF. Full variable domain (remainder filled in from reference TRBV7-2 and TRBJ2-1): GAGVSQSPSNKVTEKGKDVELRCDPISGHTALYWYRQSLGQGLEFLIYFQGNSAPDKSGLPSDRFSAERTGGSVSTLTIQRTQQEDSAVYLCASSLEAGGPKNEQFFGPGTRLTVL.

Many counts were recorded for this clonotype. The chain recombines TRBV20-1 with TRBJ2-5; 16 bases map to TRBD2. Trimming cost V 5 bases and J 1 base; bases outside gene matches: 1. Germline V gives CDR1 DFQATT, CDR2 SNEGSKA (reference sequence). The length of the CDR3 is 15 residues. The CDR3 nucleotides read TGCAGTGCTGGGACTAGCGGGAGGGCCCAAGAGACCCAGTACTTC. As protein: CSAGTSGRAQETQYF.

This clonotype was seen more than once but under ten times. The V and J genes are TRBV4-3 and TRBJ2-1, with a tentative D call TRBD1 (6 bases). V lost 5 bases, J lost 8 bases, and 19 bases lay in between. The CDR3 length is 15 residues. Per the germline V gene, CDR1 is LGHNA and CDR2 is YSLEER. The CDR3 region has the DNA TGCGCCAGCAGCTATTTAAACAGGGAGAAAGATGAGCAGTTCTTC. It translates to CASSYLNREKDEQFF.

The table lists this clonotype with a few counts. The V call is TRBV6-1, the J call TRBJ1-1, with unresolved D. The CDR3 runs to 13 residues. Germline V gives CDR1 MNHNS, CDR2 SASEGT. Trimming cost V 10 bases and J 5 bases, with 17 bases left between them. The CDR3 here is CATNLWEGTEAFF. The CDR3 DNA reads as TGTGCCACTAACCTCTGGGAAGGTACTGAAGCTTTCTTT.